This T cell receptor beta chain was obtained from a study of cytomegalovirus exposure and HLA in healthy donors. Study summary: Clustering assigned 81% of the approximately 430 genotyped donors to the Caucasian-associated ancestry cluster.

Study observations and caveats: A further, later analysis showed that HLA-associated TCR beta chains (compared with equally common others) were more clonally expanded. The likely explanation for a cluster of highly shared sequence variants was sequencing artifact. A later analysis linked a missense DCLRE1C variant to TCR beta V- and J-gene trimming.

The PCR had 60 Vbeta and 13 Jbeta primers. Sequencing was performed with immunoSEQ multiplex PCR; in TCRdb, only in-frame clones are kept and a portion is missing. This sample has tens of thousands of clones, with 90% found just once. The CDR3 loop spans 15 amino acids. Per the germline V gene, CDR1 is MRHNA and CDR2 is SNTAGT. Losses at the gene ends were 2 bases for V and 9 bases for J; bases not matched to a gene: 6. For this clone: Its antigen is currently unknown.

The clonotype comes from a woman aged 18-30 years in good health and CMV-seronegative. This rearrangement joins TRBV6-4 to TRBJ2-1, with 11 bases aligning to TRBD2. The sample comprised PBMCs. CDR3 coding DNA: TGTGCCAGCAGTGACGGAACTAGCGGGAGCGGTGAGCAGTTCTTC. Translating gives CASSDGTSGSGEQFF.